The 19 T cell receptor beta chains reported below all come from one sample, sequenced in a study of CD8+ T cells in alopecia areata. Once RNA had been extracted, it was reverse transcribed into cDNA to act as the sequencing template. TCRdb's copy holds only in-frame clones and misses some; the assay was immunoSEQ multiplex PCR. This table holds approximately 210,000 clones, 40% to 45% found once. Described treatment: oral pan-JAK inhibitor, 5-10 mg twice daily. This specimen consisted of CD4+ T cells sorted from blood, obtained at approximately week 37, from a patient treated with tofacitinib. Receptors originate from a human donor with alopecia areata.

A few counts support this clone. The chain joins TRBV25-1 to TRBJ2-7, with a tentative D call TRBD1 (6 bases). CDR3 length: 13 amino acids. Germline CDR1 is MGHDK and CDR2 is SYGVNS. V gave up 11 bases and J gave up 5 bases, with 19 bases separating them. For the CDR3, the DNA is TGTGCCGGAGCGACAGGCACCCGCCACGAGCAGTACTTC. Translated, it gives CAGATGTRHEQYF.

The V gene is TRBV6-1, the J gene TRBJ2-7, with D uncertain. The CDR3 runs to 14 residues. Germline-derived CDR1 and CDR2 are MNHNS and SASEGT. V lost 4 bases to trimming and J lost 2 bases, with 12 bases between them. Here the CDR3 reads CASSAKGSTYEQYF. CDR3 sequence (DNA): TGTGCCAGCAGTGCGAAGGGCAGCACCTACGAGCAGTACTTC.

J is TRBJ1-1 and V is TRBV6-6; D ambiguous. The CDR3 spans 12 residues. Trimming shortened V by 6 bases and J by 6 bases, and 11 bases separated the two germline ends. From germline, CDR1 is MNHNY and CDR2 SVGAGI (reference sequence). As DNA, the CDR3 is TGTGCCAGCAGCCAAGTAGGCGCTGAAGCTTTCTTT. It encodes CASSQVGAEAFF.

This clone was seen a few times. The chain recombines TRBV18 with TRBJ2-4; tentatively, D is TRBD1 (5 bases). V lost 2 bases to trimming and J lost 8 bases, with 10 bases between them. CDR1 is KGHSH, CDR2 LQKENI, per germline. This CDR3 spans 13 amino acids. CDR3 sequence (DNA): TGTGCCAGCTCACCAATCAGGGCGGACATTCAGTACTTC. It yields the protein CASSPIRADIQYF. The full variable domain, rest sourced from reference TRBV18 and TRBJ2-4, is NAGVMQNPRHLVRRRGQEARLRCSPMKGHSHVYWYRQLPEEGLKFMVYLQKENIIDESGMPKERFSAEFPKEGPSILRIQQVVRGDSAAYFCASSPIRADIQYFGAGTRLSVL.

The chain has TRBV7-2 and TRBJ1-1, with 7 positions matching TRBD1. Germline CDR1 SGHTA, CDR2 FQGNSA. CDR3 length: 14 residues. V lost 4 bases, J lost 5 bases, and 7 bases stayed unmatched. The CDR3 DNA reads TGTGCCAGCAGCTCGACAGGGAGAATAACTGAAGCTTTCTTT. Translation: CASSSTGRITEAFF.

The chain recombines TRBV7-2 with TRBJ2-1; D gene uncertain. Trimming took off 1 base at V and 7 bases at J, with 8 bases between the two ends. Per germline, CDR1 SGHTA and CDR2 FQGNSA. The CDR3 is made up of 13 amino acids. CDR3 residues: CASSLERPNEQFF. The CDR3 coding sequence is TGTGCCAGCAGCTTAGAACGGCCTAATGAGCAGTTCTTC.

The V call is TRBV29-1, the J call TRBJ2-5; weak D call: TRBD2 (5 bases). Trimming removed 3 bases from V and 5 bases from J, with 13 bases in between. The CDR3 is 13 amino acids. Per the germline V gene, CDR1 is SQVTM and CDR2 is ANQGSEA. The CDR3 region is CSVEAGRGETQYF. CDR3 bases: TGCAGCGTTGAGGCGGGTCGAGGTGAGACCCAGTACTTC.

This clone was recorded a few times. This chain links TRBV7-9 with TRBJ1-2; D uncertain. The V end lost 1 base, the J end lost 0 bases, and 6 bases lay between the germline ends. CDR1 and CDR2 from the germline V gene are SEHNR and FQNEAQ (reference sequence). The CDR3 spans 14 residues. CDR3 residues: CASSLEYANYGYTF. CDR3 DNA: TGTGCCAGCAGCTTAGAGTACGCTAACTATGGCTACACCTTC.

The V and J genes are TRBV29-1 and TRBJ1-3; D gene uncertain. Per the germline V gene, CDR1 is SQVTM and CDR2 is ANQGSEA. CDR3 length equals 11 residues. Trimming removed 6 bases at V and 4 bases at J, with 7 bases between. The CDR3 spells CSVWAGNTIYF. CDR3 coding DNA: TGCAGCGTGTGGGCCGGAAACACCATATATTTT.

This clone was seen a handful of times. The CDR3: CASSHNGQLYGYTF. Here the CDR3 DNA reads TGTGCCAGCAGCCATAACGGACAGCTCTATGGCTACACCTTC. This chain uses TRBV7-2 with TRBJ1-2; weak D call: TRBD1 (6 bases). This CDR3 contains 14 residues. Trimming removed 5 bases from V and 4 bases from J, with 14 bases in between. CDR1 and CDR2 from the germline V gene are SGHTA and FQGNSA.

The chain links TRBV7-8 to TRBJ2-7, with 7 bases matching TRBD2. This CDR3 has 15 residues. V gave up 2 bases and J gave up 5 bases; unmatched junction bases: 9. The germline CDR1 and CDR2 sequences are SGHVS and FQNEAQ. The CDR3 DNA follows: TGTGCCAGCAGCTTACTGGGCGGGAGAATAGACGAGCAGTACTTC. Translation: CASSLLGGRIDEQYF.

The genes are TRBV29-1 and TRBJ2-7; 10 nucleotides agree with TRBD1. This CDR3 contains 13 residues. CDR1 is SQVTM and CDR2 is ANQGSEA in the germline V gene. Unmatched junction bases numbered 9, after V lost 8 bases and J lost 5 bases. CDR3 nucleotides: TGCAGCAGCCGACAGGGGGCTATGGACGAGCAGTACTTC. Its protein is CSSRQGAMDEQYF.

The CDR3, as DNA: TGCAGCGCTTCAATAGGACTAGCGGACGAGCAGTACTTC. Protein sequence: CSASIGLADEQYF. The chain employs TRBV29-1 and TRBJ2-7; the match to TRBD2 covers 10 bases. Germline loops: CDR1 SQVTM, CDR2 ANQGSEA. Trimming at V came to 7 bases and at J to 5 bases, leaving 8 bases not matched to a gene. The CDR3 covers 13 residues.

The chain has TRBV25-1 and TRBJ2-5; D is perhaps TRBD1 (5 bases). V shed 8 bases and J shed 1 base, with 17 bases lying between them. Germline loops: CDR1 MGHDK, CDR2 SYGVNS. The CDR3 consists of 15 residues. DNA for the CDR3: TGTGCCAGCCTCCCAGACAGAGGATCCCAAGAGACCCAGTACTTC. Its translation is CASLPDRGSQETQYF.

Remarks on this clone: With a much larger clone just one base away, this may be a read error. This rearrangement joins TRBV5-1 to TRBJ2-6; D is undetermined. CDR1 is SGHRS and CDR2 is YFSETQ in the germline V gene. The CDR3 contains 13 residues. The V gene lost 5 bases and the J gene lost 0 bases, with 3 bases spanning the gap. CDR3 in DNA: TGCGCCAGCAGGGACTCTGGGGCCAACGTCCTGACTTTC. Protein: CASRDSGANVLTF.

This chain joins TRBV5-1 and TRBJ2-7; D ambiguous. Looked up from germline, CDR1 is SGHRS and CDR2 is YFSETQ. This CDR3 contains 11 residues. With 2 bases removed from V and 3 bases from J, the gap between germline ends came to 3 bases. CDR3 protein: CASSFRYEQYF. For the CDR3, the DNA is TGCGCCAGCAGCTTTCGCTACGAGCAGTACTTC.

The gene calls are TRBV19 and TRBJ2-7; no firm D call. In germline, CDR1 is LNHDA, CDR2 SQIVND (reference sequence). This CDR3 spans 12 amino acids. With 8 bases removed from V and 1 base from J, the gap between germline ends came to 9 bases. The CDR3 sequence: CASRDGSYEQYF. Here the CDR3 DNA reads TGTGCCAGTCGCGACGGATCCTACGAGCAGTACTTC.

The chain has TRBV29-1 and TRBJ2-7; possible D gene TRBD2, 5 bases. The CDR3 is 12 amino acids. In germline, CDR1 is SQVTM, CDR2 ANQGSEA. V was cut by 4 bases and J by 7 bases, with 14 bases left in between. The CDR3 sequence: CSVGEGGGEQYF. The CDR3 DNA is TGCAGCGTTGGCGAGGGCGGTGGGGAGCAGTACTTC.

This chain uses TRBV4-1 with TRBJ2-3; TRBD2 agrees at 8 bases. J lost 3 bases, V lost 4 bases, and 6 bases had no gene match. The CDR3 loop spans 15 amino acids. Germline assignment: CDR1 MGHRA and CDR2 YSYEKL. The CDR3 loop is CASSPPPGGTDTQYF. The CDR3 DNA reads TGCGCCAGCAGCCCGCCCCCGGGAGGGACAGATACGCAGTATTTT.